The 6 T cell receptor beta chains below all came from one sample that was sequenced in a study of CD8 T cells in Susac syndrome. Roughly 0.45 to 1 ug RNA was reverse transcribed with random hexamers. TCRdb reprocessed the immunoSEQ multiplex PCR reads via MiXCR and lists one record per CDR3 protein. The sample carries around 170,000 distinct CDR3 sequences, around 94% recorded once. Sequencing was carried out using CD4+ T cells from PBMCs. The receptors come from a human donor with Susac syndrome.

V and J are TRBV15 and TRBJ2-1, with D perhaps matching TRBD1 or TRBD2 (6 bases each). CDR3 length equals 20 residues. V lost 8 bases, J lost 0 bases, and 29 bases lay in between. Germline V gene data show CDR1 as LNHNV and CDR2 as YYDKDF (reference sequence). CDR3 sequence reads: CATSSGGGGSEASSYNEQFF. The CDR3 DNA is TGTGCCACCTCCTCCGGGGGCGGAGGATCGGAGGCAAGCTCCTACAATGAGCAGTTCTTC.

This rearrangement joins TRBV3-1 to TRBJ2-5; D remains ambiguous. Trimming left V 4 bases short and J 4 bases short, with 16 bases between. From germline, CDR1 is LGHDT and CDR2 YNNKEL (reference sequence). This CDR3 is 15 amino acids long. DNA for the CDR3: TGTGCCAGCAGCCTGCCCAAAGGCCAAGGAGAGACCCAGTACTTC. Translating it yields CASSLPKGQGETQYF.

This clonotype was detected only once. The V gene is TRBV4-2, the J gene TRBJ2-7; D might be TRBD2 (6 bases). Germline-derived CDR1 and CDR2 are LGHNA and YNFKEQ. The CDR3 runs to 16 residues. The germline V and J ends were trimmed by 1 base and 3 bases, with 16 bases remaining between them. The CDR3 DNA sequence: TGTGCCAGCAGCCAAGGGCAAGCGGGCGGCATCTACGAGCAGTACTTC. This translates into CASSQGQAGGIYEQYF.

The chain carries TRBV15 and TRBJ2-7; weak D call: TRBD1 (6 bases). Germline CDR1 and CDR2: LNHNV and YYDKDF (reference sequence). With 0 bases removed from V and 6 bases from J, the gap between germline ends came to 15 bases. CDR3 length: 15 amino acids. CDR3 sequence reads: CATSRDPNRDLEQYF. CDR3 nucleotide sequence: TGTGCCACCAGCAGAGATCCTAACAGGGATCTCGAGCAGTACTTC.

The chain uses TRBV5-1 and TRBJ1-4; 7 bases are a match to TRBD1. The CDR3 consists of 14 residues. Trimming took 4 bases from V and 3 from J; bases not matched to a gene: 3. CDR1 and CDR2 from the germline V gene are SGHRS and YFSETQ. The CDR3 DNA follows: TGCGCCAGCAGCCCTGGACAGGCTAATGAAAAACTGTTTTTT. Translated: CASSPGQANEKLFF.

The chain has TRBV4-2 and TRBJ2-3; 12 nucleotides line up with TRBD2. CDR3 length: 19 residues. The V gene's germline CDR1 is LGHNA and CDR2 YNFKEQ. The junction had 15 bases not matched to a gene; V was cut back by 4 bases and J by 4 bases. DNA of the CDR3: TGTGCCAGCAGCCCGAATCCTAGCGGGGGGGCCCGGGGCGCAGATACGCAGTATTTT. This sequence encodes CASSPNPSGGARGADTQYF.